This T cell receptor beta chain was observed in a study of early T cells in non-severe SARS-CoV-2 infection. V dropped 4 bases and J dropped 12; count of bases not matched to a gene: 18. Germline CDR1 MNHNY, CDR2 SVGAGI (reference sequence). This CDR3 contains 17 residues. There are many counts of this clonotype. TCRdb used MiXCR to reprocess the 5' RACE reads, holding one entry per CDR3 protein. This repertoire shows 60,000 to 75,000 distinct CDR3 sequences, roughly 12% found once; its top ten account for approximately 4.5%. This clonotype originated in an adult who was a healthcare worker with PCR-confirmed SARS-CoV-2 infection or an uninfected control (not recorded which). V is TRBV6-6 and J is TRBJ1-4; 9 bases line up with TRBD1. Sequencing was done on a sample of whole blood. In DNA, the CDR3 is TGTGCCAGCAGTTGGGGGATCTGGGACAGGGCTGTGGGAGAACTGTTTTTT. Residues: CASSWGIWDRAVGELFF.